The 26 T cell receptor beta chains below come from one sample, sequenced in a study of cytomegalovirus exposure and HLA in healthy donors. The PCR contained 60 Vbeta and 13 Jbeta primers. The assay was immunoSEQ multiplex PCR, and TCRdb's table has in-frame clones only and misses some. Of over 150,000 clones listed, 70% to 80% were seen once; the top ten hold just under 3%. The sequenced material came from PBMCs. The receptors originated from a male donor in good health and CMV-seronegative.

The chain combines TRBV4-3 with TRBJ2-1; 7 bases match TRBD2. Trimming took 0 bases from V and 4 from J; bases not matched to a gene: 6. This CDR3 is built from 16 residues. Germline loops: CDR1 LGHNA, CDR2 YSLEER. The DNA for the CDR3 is TGCGCCAGCAGCCAAGATCAAGCGGGACGATACAATGAGCAGTTCTTC. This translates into CASSQDQAGRYNEQFF.

The CDR3: CAWSIEDNQPQHF. The CDR3 nucleotides read TGTGCCTGGAGTATCGAGGACAATCAGCCCCAGCATTTT. The rearrangement joins TRBV30 to TRBJ1-5; D gene ambiguous. V dropped 2 bases and J dropped 3 bases, with 8 bases sitting between them. The CDR3 length is 13 residues. Germline V gene sequence: CDR1 GTSNPN, CDR2 SVGIG (reference sequence).

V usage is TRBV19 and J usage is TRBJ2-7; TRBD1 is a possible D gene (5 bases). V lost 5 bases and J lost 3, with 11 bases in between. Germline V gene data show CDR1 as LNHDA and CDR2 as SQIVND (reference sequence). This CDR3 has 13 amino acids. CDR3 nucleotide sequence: TGTGCCAGTAGTCCCCGACAGAGCTACGAGCAGTACTTC. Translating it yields CASSPRQSYEQYF.

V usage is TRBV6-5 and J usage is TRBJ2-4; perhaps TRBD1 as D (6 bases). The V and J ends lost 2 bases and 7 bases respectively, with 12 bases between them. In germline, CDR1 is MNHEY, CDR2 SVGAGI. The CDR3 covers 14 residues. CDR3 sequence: CASSYATGTNIQYF. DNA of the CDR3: TGTGCCAGCAGTTACGCGACAGGAACTAACATTCAGTACTTC.

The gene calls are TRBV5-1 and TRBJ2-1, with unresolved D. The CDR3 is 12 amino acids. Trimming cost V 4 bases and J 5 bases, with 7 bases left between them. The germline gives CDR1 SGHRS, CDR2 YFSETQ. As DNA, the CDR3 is TGCGCCAGCAGCCTGCAGGACAATGAGCAGTTCTTC. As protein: CASSLQDNEQFF.

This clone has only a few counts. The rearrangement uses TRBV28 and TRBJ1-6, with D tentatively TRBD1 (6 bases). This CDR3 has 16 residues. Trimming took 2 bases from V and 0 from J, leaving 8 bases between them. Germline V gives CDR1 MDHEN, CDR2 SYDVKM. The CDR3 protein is CASSLDRSSYNSPLHF. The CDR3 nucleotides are TGTGCCAGCAGTTTAGACAGGAGCTCCTATAATTCACCCCTCCACTTT.

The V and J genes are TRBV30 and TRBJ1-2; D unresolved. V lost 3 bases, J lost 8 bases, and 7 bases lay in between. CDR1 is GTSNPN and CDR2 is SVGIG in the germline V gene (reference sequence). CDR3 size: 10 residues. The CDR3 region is CAWRRYGYTF. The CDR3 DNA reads TGTGCCTGGAGGCGTTACGGCTACACCTTC.

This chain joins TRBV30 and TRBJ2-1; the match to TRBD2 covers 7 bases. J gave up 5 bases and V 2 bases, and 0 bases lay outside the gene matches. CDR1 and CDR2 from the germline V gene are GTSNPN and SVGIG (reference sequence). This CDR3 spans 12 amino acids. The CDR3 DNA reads TGTGCCTGGAGTCTAGCGGACAATGAGCAGTTCTTC. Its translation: CAWSLADNEQFF.

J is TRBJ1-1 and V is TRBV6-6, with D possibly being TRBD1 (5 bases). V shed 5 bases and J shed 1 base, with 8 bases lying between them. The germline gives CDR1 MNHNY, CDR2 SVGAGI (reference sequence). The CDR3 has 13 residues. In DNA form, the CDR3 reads TGTGCCAGCAGTAACGGGGGGAACACTGAAGCTTTCTTT. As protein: CASSNGGNTEAFF.

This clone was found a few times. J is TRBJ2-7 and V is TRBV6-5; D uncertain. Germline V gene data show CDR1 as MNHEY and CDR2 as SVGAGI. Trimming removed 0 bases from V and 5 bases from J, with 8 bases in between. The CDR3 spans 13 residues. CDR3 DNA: TGTGCCAGCAGTTACTCGATACTCGACGAGCAGTACTTC. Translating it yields CASSYSILDEQYF.

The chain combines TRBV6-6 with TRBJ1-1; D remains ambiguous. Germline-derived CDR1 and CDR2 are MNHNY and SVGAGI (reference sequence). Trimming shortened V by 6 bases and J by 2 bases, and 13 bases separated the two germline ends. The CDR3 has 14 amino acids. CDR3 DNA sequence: TGTGCCAGCAGCTTTAACCAGGCAAACACTGAAGCTTTCTTT. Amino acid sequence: CASSFNQANTEAFF.

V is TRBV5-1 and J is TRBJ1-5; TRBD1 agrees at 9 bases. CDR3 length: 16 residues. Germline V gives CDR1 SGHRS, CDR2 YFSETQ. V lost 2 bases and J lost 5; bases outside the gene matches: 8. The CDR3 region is CASSFSGTGSDQPQHF. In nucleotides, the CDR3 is TGCGCCAGCAGCTTCTCCGGGACAGGGAGTGATCAGCCCCAGCATTTT.

In DNA, the CDR3 is TGCGCCAGCAGCTTGGGGCTAGAAGATTATACCGGGGAGCTGTTTTTT. Translated: CASSLGLEDYTGELFF. This rearrangement joins TRBV5-1 to TRBJ2-2, with D unclear. Germline V gene data show CDR1 as SGHRS and CDR2 as YFSETQ. Between the trimmed V and J ends, which lost 0 bases and 5 bases, there was a span of 14 bases. CDR3 length: 16 amino acids.

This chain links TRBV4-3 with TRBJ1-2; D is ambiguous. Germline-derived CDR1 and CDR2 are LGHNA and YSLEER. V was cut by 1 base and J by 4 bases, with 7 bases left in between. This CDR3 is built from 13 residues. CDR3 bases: TGCGCCAGCAGCCAAGCAGACTTCTATGGCTACACCTTC. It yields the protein CASSQADFYGYTF.

The CDR3 DNA follows: TGTGCCAGCAGTTACTCGGGAAGGGGGGGGTTGGAGTTCTTC. Its translation is CASSYSGRGGLEFF. The chain is built from TRBV6-5 and TRBJ2-1, with a tentative D call TRBD2 (7 bases). The CDR3 spans 14 residues. Trimming took 0 bases from V and 14 from J, leaving 17 bases between them. Germline V gives CDR1 MNHEY, CDR2 SVGAGI.

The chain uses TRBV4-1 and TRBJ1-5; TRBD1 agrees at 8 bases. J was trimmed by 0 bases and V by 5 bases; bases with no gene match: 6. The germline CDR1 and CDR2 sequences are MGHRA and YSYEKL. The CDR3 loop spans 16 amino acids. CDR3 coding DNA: TGCGCCAGCAGCAAAGGGACAGGAGATAGCAATCAGCCCCAGCATTTT. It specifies CASSKGTGDSNQPQHF.

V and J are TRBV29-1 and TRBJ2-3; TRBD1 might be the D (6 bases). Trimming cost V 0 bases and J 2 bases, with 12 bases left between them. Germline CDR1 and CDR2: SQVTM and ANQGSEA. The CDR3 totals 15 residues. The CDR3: CSVEEGQTTTDTQYF. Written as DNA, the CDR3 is TGCAGCGTTGAAGAAGGACAGACTACCACAGATACGCAGTATTTT.

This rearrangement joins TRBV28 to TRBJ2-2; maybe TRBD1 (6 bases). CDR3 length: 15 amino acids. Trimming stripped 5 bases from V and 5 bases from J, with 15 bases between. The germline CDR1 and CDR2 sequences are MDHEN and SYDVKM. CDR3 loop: CASSTQGFTTGELFF. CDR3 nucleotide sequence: TGTGCCAGCAGTACACAGGGATTTACTACCGGGGAGCTGTTTTTT.

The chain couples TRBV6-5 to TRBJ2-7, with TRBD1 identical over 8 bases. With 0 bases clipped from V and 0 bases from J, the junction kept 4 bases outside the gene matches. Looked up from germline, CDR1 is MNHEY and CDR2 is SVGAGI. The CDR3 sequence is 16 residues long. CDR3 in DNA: TGTGCCAGCAGTTACTCAACAGGGGGAAGCTCCTACGAGCAGTACTTC. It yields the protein CASSYSTGGSSYEQYF.

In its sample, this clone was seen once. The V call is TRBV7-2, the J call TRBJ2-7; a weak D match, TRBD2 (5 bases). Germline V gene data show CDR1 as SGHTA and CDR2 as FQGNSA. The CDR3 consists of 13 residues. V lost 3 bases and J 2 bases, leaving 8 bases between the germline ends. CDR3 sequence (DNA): TGTGCCAGCAGCTTCCGGGAAACCTACGAGCAGTACTTC. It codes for CASSFRETYEQYF.

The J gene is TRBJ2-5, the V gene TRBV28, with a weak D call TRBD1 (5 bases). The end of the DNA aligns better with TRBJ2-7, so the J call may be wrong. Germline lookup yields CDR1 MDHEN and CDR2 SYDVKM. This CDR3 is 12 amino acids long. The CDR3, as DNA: TGTGCCAGCAGCGACAGCCCGGGCGAGCAGTACTTC. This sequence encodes CASSDSPGEQYF.

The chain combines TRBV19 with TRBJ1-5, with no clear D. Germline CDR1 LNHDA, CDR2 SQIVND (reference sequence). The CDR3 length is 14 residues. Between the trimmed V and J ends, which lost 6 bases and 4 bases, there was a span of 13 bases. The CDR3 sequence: CASSHGVENQPQHF. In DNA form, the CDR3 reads TGTGCCAGTAGCCACGGGGTGGAAAATCAGCCCCAGCATTTT.

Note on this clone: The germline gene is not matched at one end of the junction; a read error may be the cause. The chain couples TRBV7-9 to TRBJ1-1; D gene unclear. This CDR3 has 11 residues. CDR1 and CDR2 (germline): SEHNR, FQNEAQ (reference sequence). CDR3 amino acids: CASSSAGQWIF. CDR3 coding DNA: TGTGCCAGCAGCTCTGCTGGGCAGTGGATCTTT. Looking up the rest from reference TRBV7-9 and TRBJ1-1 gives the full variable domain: DTGVSQNPRHKITKRGQNVTFRCDPISEHNRLYWYRQTLGQGPEFLTYFQNEAQLEKSRLLSDRFSAERPKGSFSTLEIQRTEQGDSAMYLCASSSAGQWIFGQGTRLTVV.

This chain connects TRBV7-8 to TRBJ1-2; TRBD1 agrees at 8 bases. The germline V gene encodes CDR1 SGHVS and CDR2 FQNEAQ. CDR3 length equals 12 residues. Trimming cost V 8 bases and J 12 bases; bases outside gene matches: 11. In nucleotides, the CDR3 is TGTGCCAGCGGAACTCGGACAGGGTCGAACACCTTC. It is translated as CASGTRTGSNTF.

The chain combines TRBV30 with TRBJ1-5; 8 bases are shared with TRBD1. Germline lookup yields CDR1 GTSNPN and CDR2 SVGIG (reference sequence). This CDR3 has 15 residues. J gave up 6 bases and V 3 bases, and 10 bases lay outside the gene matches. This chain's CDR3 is CAWRYPGGVGQPQHF. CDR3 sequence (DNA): TGTGCCTGGAGGTATCCAGGGGGCGTGGGTCAGCCCCAGCATTTT.

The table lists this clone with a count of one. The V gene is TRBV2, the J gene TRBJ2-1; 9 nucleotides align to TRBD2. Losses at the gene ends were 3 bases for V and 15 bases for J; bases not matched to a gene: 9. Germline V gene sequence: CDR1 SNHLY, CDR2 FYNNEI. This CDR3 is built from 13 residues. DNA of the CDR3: TGTGCCAGCAGTGATGGCGGGGGGGCCAAAAGGTTCTTC. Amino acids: CASSDGGGAKRFF.